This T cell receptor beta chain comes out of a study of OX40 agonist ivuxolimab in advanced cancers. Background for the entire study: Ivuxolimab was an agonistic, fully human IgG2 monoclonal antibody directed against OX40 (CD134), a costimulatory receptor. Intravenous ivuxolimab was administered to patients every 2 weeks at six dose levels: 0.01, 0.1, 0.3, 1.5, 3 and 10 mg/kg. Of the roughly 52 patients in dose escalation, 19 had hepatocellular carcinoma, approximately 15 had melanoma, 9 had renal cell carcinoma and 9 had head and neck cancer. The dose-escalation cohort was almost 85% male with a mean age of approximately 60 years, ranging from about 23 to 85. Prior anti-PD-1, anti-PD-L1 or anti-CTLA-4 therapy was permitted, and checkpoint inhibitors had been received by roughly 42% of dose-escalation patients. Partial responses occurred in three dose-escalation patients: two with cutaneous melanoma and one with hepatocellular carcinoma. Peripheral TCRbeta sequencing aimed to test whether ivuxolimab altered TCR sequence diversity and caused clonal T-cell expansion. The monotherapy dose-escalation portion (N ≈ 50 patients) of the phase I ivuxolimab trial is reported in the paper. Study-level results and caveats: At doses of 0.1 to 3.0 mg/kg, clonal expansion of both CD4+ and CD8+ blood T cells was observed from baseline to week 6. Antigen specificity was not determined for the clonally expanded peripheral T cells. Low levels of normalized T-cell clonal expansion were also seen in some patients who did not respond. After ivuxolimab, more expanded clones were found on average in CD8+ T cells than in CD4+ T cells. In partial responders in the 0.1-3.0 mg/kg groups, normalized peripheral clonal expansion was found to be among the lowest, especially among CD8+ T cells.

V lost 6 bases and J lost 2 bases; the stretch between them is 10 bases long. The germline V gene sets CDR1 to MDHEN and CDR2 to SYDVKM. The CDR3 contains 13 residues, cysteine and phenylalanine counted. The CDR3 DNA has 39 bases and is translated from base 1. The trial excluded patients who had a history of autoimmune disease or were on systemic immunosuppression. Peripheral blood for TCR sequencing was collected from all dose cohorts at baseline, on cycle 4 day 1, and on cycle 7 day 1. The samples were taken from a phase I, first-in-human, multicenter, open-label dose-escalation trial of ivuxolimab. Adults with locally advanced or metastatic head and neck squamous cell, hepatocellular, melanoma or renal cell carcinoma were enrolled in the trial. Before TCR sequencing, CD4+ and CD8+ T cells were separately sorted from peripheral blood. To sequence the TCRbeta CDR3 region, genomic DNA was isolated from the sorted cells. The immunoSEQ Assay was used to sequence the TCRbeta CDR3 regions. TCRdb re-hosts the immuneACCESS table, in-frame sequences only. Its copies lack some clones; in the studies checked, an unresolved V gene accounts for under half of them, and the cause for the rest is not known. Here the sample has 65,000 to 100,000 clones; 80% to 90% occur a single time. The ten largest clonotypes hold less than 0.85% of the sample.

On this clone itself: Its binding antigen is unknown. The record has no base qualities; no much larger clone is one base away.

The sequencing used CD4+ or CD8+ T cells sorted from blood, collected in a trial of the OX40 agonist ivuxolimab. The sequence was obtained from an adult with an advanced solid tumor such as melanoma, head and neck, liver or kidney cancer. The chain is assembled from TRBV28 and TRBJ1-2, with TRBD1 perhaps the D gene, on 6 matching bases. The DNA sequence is TGTGCCAGCAGGTCGGACAGCAACTATGGCTACACCTTC. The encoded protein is CASRSDSNYGYTF.